A selection of T cell receptor beta chains follows, all from one sample in a study of T cell responses to AZD1222 COVID-19 vaccine. The table came from immunoSEQ multiplex PCR; TCRdb's copy has only in-frame clones and leaves some out. The sample consists of roughly 120,000 clones, 93% of them appearing once. The sample in question was peripheral blood, obtained on day 0 of AZD1222 vaccination. Receptor source: an adult in good health. CDR3s include the opening cysteine and the closing phenylalanine or tryptophan. Fields, in order: clone size, V gene, J gene, CDR3 protein. Size values are once, few and many counts, or a class for expanded clones, and some rows have none.

size: -; V: TRBV14; J: TRBJ1-2; CDR3: CASSQEEGPYGYTF
size: few; V: TRBV7-9; J: TRBJ1-6; CDR3: CASSASTGGRPPLHF
size: -; V: TRBV9; J: TRBJ2-1; CDR3: CASSVEVRSSYNEQFF
size: -; V: TRBV7-3; J: TRBJ1-2; CDR3: CASSSRTGSGGYTF
size: -; V: TRBV27; J: TRBJ1-5; CDR3: CASSLGAFIGPQHF
size: -; V: TRBV7-3; J: TRBJ1-2; CDR3: CASSPPGHEYGYTF
size: -; V: TRBV6-5; J: TRBJ1-5; CDR3: CASSYRLDQPQHF
size: -; V: TRBV28; J: TRBJ2-7; CDR3: CASSSRTSGRIGEQYF
size: -; V: TRBV7-9; J: TRBJ1-4; CDR3: CASSLTTGSTNEKLFF
size: -; V: TRBV30; J: TRBJ2-3; CDR3: CAWIGVGTYTDTQYF
size: -; V: TRBV27; J: TRBJ1-5; CDR3: CASKGQLNQPQHF
size: -; V: TRBV11-3; J: TRBJ1-1; CDR3: CASSGGVNREAFF
size: -; V: TRBV6-2/TRBV6-3; J: TRBJ2-3; CDR3: CASSASGLSTDTQYF
size: -; V: TRBV12-3/TRBV12-4; J: TRBJ2-3; CDR3: CASSLTDTQYF
size: -; V: TRBV9; J: TRBJ1-1; CDR3: CASSVAGSGTEAFF
size: once; V: TRBV4-1; J: TRBJ2-1; CDR3: CASSQTSGIYNEQFF
size: -; V: TRBV19; J: TRBJ2-7; CDR3: CASSEAGADEQYF
size: -; V: TRBV5-4; J: TRBJ2-2; CDR3: CASRPDSLSTGELFF
size: few; V: TRBV5-1; J: TRBJ1-1; CDR3: CASSLGDRGTEAFF
size: -; V: TRBV5-4; J: TRBJ2-6; CDR3: CASSLQNSGANVLTF
size: -; V: TRBV19; J: TRBJ1-2; CDR3: CAKHGPLETF
size: -; V: TRBV5-1; J: TRBJ2-1; CDR3: CASSSSATGIGYNEQFF
size: -; V: TRBV11-3; J: TRBJ2-2; CDR3: CASSLGTGGGGELFF
size: -; V: TRBV5-6; J: TRBJ2-5; CDR3: CASSFVANRGETQYF
size: -; V: TRBV11-2; J: TRBJ1-2; CDR3: CASSLQPGTGLHGYTF
size: -; V: TRBV24-1; J: TRBJ2-7; CDR3: CATSDPGKQYEQYF